The following is a T cell receptor (beta chain) sequence with its context. This clone was picked up a small number of times. No antigen is known for it. Base qualities are not recorded, but no much larger clone differs from it by a single base. The CDR3 goes from the cysteine to the phenylalanine over 14 residues. Of the read, only the CDR3 DNA is kept; its 42 bases are in frame from base 1. The V end loses 7 bases and the J end loses 5 bases, and a stretch of 17 bases separates them. The germline V gene specifies SNHLY as CDR1 and FYNNEI as CDR2. To prepare the library, the immunoSEQ multiplex PCR assay was applied. RNA was extracted from all samples and reverse transcribed into cDNA, which served as template for TCR sequencing. First-strand cDNA was synthesized with SuperScript III using a 2:1 mix of oligo-dT and random hexamers. A synthetic immune receptor repertoire was used to measure amplification bias, and any remaining bias was corrected computationally. The authors' analysis ran thus. Raw reads were preprocessed to remove errors, and CDR3 was defined according to IMGT conventions as the region from the conserved cysteine to phenylalanine. To get clonality, Shannon entropy was normalized by log2 of the number of productive unique TCRs and the result was subtracted from 1. CD4 or CD8 identity of scalp clones was inferred by cross-referencing scalp TCRbeta sequences with sorted blood CD4 and CD8 repertoires. The source is immuneACCESS, and TCRdb retained only in-frame sequences with V and J called. Part of the clones is not carried over; for the studies checked, unresolved V genes explain less than half of this, and the remainder is unexplained. That table gives V, J and clone size, and the DNA gave D and trimming. This sample gives over 150,000 clones in total; roughly 60% of them show up just once. The ten largest clonotypes hold 1.5% to 2% of the sample.

The sample's time point label, decoded: baseline before oral tofacitinib. Lesional scalp punch biopsies and peripheral blood were collected from alopecia areata patients. PBMCs were separated by density centrifugation and stained for CD3, CD4 and CD8, after which CD4+ and CD8+ T cells were sorted on a FACSAria. These data come from a study of CD8+ T cells in alopecia areata (dated by TCRdb to the late 2010s). For context, the study as a whole: The treated patients, all with moderate-to-severe alopecia areata, were enrolled in an open-label pilot trial of oral tofacitinib given at 5 to 10 mg twice daily. The RNA source kit depended on sample type: the PAXgene miRNA kit for fixed scalp, the miRNeasy kit for PBMCs, and the RNeasy kit for mouse skin. Scalp clonality was compared across normal scalp (n=4), patchy alopecia areata scalp (n=8), and alopecia totalis/universalis scalp (n=8). Human TCRbeta sequencing covered scalp tissue and sorted CD4+ and CD8+ peripheral blood T cells from patchy and totalis/universalis alopecia areata patients and healthy controls. Patients stayed on tofacitinib for 6 to 18 months and then had 6 months of follow-up off drug so that delayed response and recurrence could be assessed. TCRbeta CDR3 regions were amplified by immunoSEQ multiplex PCR using 35 Vbeta forward and 13 Jbeta reverse primers. To study T cell clonal expansion in alopecia areata, the researchers applied high-throughput TCRbeta sequencing to both the C3H/HeJ mouse model and human patients. Tofacitinib-treated patients had biopsies at baseline and at 4 and 24 weeks of treatment, with a later scalp biopsy in several patients.

On the study overall, not on this receptor specifically: Compared with mice, TCR sequences shared between patients were less clear, possibly partly because of HLA diversity across the patient population. Compared with normal scalp, lesional scalp, particularly in alopecia totalis/universalis, had higher clonality and more expanded CD8+ clones, which suggests antigenic drive. Unlike mouse skin, where gammadelta T cells dominate, normal human skin contains resident alphabeta T cells that get sequenced too, which complicates analysis of the scalp TCR repertoire.

The material was CD4+ T cells sorted from blood, obtained at week 0. The chain couples TRBV2 to TRBJ2-5; perhaps TRBD1 is the D gene, with 5 bases matching. The receptor's source is a human donor with alopecia areata. CDR3 sequence: CASKSGQGEETQYF. The DNA is TGTGCCAGCAAGTCCGGGCAGGGTGAGGAGACCCAGTACTTC.